Listed below are T cell receptor beta chains from one sample, sequenced in a study of shared clonotypes between healthy human individuals. Produced via immunoSEQ multiplex PCR; TCRdb's table is partial and in-frame only. Among about 750,000 clones listed, roughly 92% were seen once. Sequenced: naive CD8+ T cells sorted from blood. These receptors were collected from a man in his thirties or forties in good health. Both conserved end residues are part of each CDR3. The D gene is left open where the match is weak. Rows give clone size only sometimes, using once, few, many, or a class for an expanded clone.

clone_size	v_call	d_call	j_call	cdr3_aa	cdr3_nt
-	TRBV6-1	TRBD2	TRBJ2-3	CASRGAGGETDTQYF	TGTGCCAGCAGGGGTGCTGGGGGGGAGACAGATACGCAGTATTTT
-	TRBV11-2	-	TRBJ1-4	CASSLLSEKLFF	TGTGCCAGCAGCTTGTTAAGTGAAAAACTGTTTTTT
-	TRBV5-4	TRBD2	TRBJ2-7	CASSLFAPTAGGEQYF	TGTGCCAGCAGCTTGTTCGCGCCCACGGCGGGGGGCGAGCAGTACTTC
-	TRBV27	TRBD1	TRBJ2-7	CASSPSQGSTWEQYF	TGTGCCAGCAGTCCCTCACAGGGGTCTACGTGGGAGCAGTACTTC
-	TRBV9	TRBD2	TRBJ2-7	CASSITGLAGYEQYF	TGTGCCAGCAGCATTACTGGACTAGCGGGGTATGAGCAGTACTTC
-	TRBV29-1	-	TRBJ2-1	CSAEGGPDEQFF	TGCAGCGCCGAGGGGGGACCGGATGAGCAGTTCTTC
-	TRBV5-6	-	TRBJ2-7	CASSLQQGGEQYF	TGTGCCAGCAGCTTGCAGCAGGGCGGGGAGCAGTACTTC
-	TRBV7-9	-	TRBJ2-3	CASWKGTPLADTQYF	TGTGCCAGCTGGAAGGGGACACCCCTGGCAGATACGCAGTATTTT
once	TRBV6-4	-	TRBJ2-3	CASSDSSSSTDTQYF	TGTGCCAGCAGTGACTCGAGCTCTAGCACAGATACGCAGTATTTT
-	TRBV10-3	TRBD2	TRBJ2-7	CAISDAWASGTYEQYF	TGTGCCATCAGTGATGCCTGGGCTAGCGGTACCTACGAGCAGTACTTC
-	TRBV9	-	TRBJ2-3	CASSDPFTGSTDTQYF	TGTGCCAGCAGTGACCCTTTTACTGGGAGCACAGATACGCAGTATTTT
-	TRBV5-6	-	TRBJ1-5	CASSLRGEGNQPQHF	TGTGCCAGCAGCTTGCGCGGGGAAGGAAATCAGCCCCAGCATTTT
-	TRBV11-2	TRBD1	TRBJ2-7	CASSFGTGETYEQYF	TGTGCCAGCAGCTTTGGGACAGGGGAAACTTACGAGCAGTACTTC
few	TRBV5-4	TRBD1	TRBJ2-7	CASSLLDRSYEQYF	TGTGCCAGCAGCTTGCTGGACAGGAGCTACGAGCAGTACTTC
-	TRBV5-5	-	TRBJ2-3	CASSLGGISTDTQYF	TGTGCCAGCAGCTTGGGGGGGATTAGCACAGATACGCAGTATTTT
-	TRBV6-5	-	TRBJ2-2	CASSSGTGELFF	TGTGCCAGCAGTAGTGGGACCGGGGAGCTGTTTTTT
-	TRBV6-1	-	TRBJ2-7	CAISEKRGGGQTYEQYF	TGTGCCATCAGTGAGAAAAGAGGAGGGGGCCAGACCTACGAGCAGTACTTC
-	TRBV4-3	TRBD2	TRBJ2-1	CASSVSGGDEQFF	TGCGCCAGCAGCGTATCGGGGGGGGATGAGCAGTTCTTC
-	TRBV28	-	TRBJ2-7	CASSLGQTGPSYEQYF	TGTGCCAGCAGTTTGGGCCAGACAGGTCCCTCCTACGAGCAGTACTTC
-	TRBV4-2	TRBD1	TRBJ1-2	CASSQDTPTGDGYTF	TGTGCCAGCAGCCAAGATACCCCGACAGGGGATGGCTACACCTTC
-	TRBV7-8	TRBD2	TRBJ2-1	CASSLGPGGNNEQFF	TGTGCCAGCAGCTTAGGGCCGGGAGGGAACAATGAGCAGTTCTTC
-	TRBV27	-	TRBJ1-2	CASSFGGDGYTF	TGTGCCAGCAGTTTTGGGGGCGATGGCTACACCTTC
-	TRBV11-2	-	TRBJ2-7	CASSLATGYEQYF	TGTGCCAGCAGCTTAGCTACTGGCTACGAGCAGTACTTC
-	TRBV7-9	TRBD1	TRBJ1-2	CASSSTGDNYGYTF	TGTGCCAGCAGCTCGACAGGGGATAACTATGGCTACACCTTC
-	TRBV28	-	TRBJ2-7	CASSLAGRGREQYF	TGTGCCAGCAGTTTAGCCGGCCGGGGGAGAGAGCAGTACTTC
-	TRBV29-1	-	TRBJ2-7	CSVVGQTYEQYF	TGCAGCGTTGTAGGACAGACCTACGAGCAGTACTTC
-	TRBV14	-	TRBJ2-1	CASSQSRREHNEQFF	TGTGCCAGCAGCCAGTCCCGCCGGGAACACAATGAGCAGTTCTTC
-	TRBV6-5	-	TRBJ1-5	CASSYSWNSNQPQHF	TGTGCCAGCAGTTACTCGTGGAATAGCAATCAGCCCCAGCATTTT
-	TRBV7-9	TRBD1	TRBJ2-7	CASSLAAGGSYEQYF	TGTGCCAGCAGCTTAGCGGCAGGGGGCTCCTACGAGCAGTACTTC
-	TRBV10-3	-	TRBJ2-3	CAISDRLGVDTQYF	TGTGCCATCAGTGACCGGCTAGGGGTAGATACGCAGTATTTT
-	TRBV7-8	-	TRBJ1-1	CASSLGGPGIEAFF	TGTGCCAGCAGCTTGGGGGGCCCCGGAATCGAAGCTTTCTTT
-	TRBV19	-	TRBJ2-2	CASSINLAYRTNTGELFF	TGTGCCAGTAGTATAAACCTAGCCTATAGGACGAACACCGGGGAGCTGTTTTTT
-	TRBV4-3	-	TRBJ1-2	CASSQAEGGYGYTF	TGCGCCAGCAGCCAAGCTGAGGGAGGGTATGGCTACACCTTC
-	TRBV27	-	TRBJ2-7	CASSRTLFDYEQYF	TGTGCCAGCAGTCGAACACTTTTCGACTACGAGCAGTACTTC
-	TRBV7-9	-	TRBJ2-7	CASSLIGPRAYEQYF	TGTGCCAGCAGCTTAATTGGCCCCCGAGCCTACGAGCAGTACTTC